The clone carrying this T cell receptor beta chain is a singleton in its sample. The data were taken from a study of blood T cell repertoires in COVID-19. Study-wide background: Some COVID-19 samples were acute and others convalescent; all came from the United States, Italy and Spain.

V gave up 4 bases and J gave up 0 bases; unmatched junction bases: 12. CDR3 length equals 18 residues. Germline V gives CDR1 LNHDA, CDR2 SQIVND (reference sequence). Per the study methods: Nucleated cell counts were estimated from reference gene primer amplification. Clones were read by immunoSEQ multiplex PCR, and TCRdb kept only the in-frame ones, dropping some. V and J calls and clone size are copied from that table; D and trimming were computed from the DNA. The data show over 250,000 clones, with about 88% seen just once and 2.5% to 3.5% held by the top ten. The sample consisted of PBMCs or T cells enriched from blood (not recorded which). This chain connects TRBV19 to TRBJ2-7; 10 nucleotides match TRBD2. This clonotype originated in a woman in her forties or fifties who had recovered from COVID-19. CDR3 region: CASSNQRPTSGISYEQYF. The CDR3 bases are TGTGCCAGTAGTAACCAACGCCCTACTAGCGGGATCTCCTACGAGCAGTACTTC. Supplemented by reference TRBV19 and TRBJ2-7, the full variable domain reads DGGITQSPKYLFRKEGQNVTLSCEQNLNHDAMYWYRQDPGQGLRLIYYSQIVNDFQKGDIAEGYSVSREKKESFPLTVTSAQKNPTAFYLCASSNQRPTSGISYEQYFGPGTRLTVT.